Each of the 14 T cell receptor beta chains below was sequenced from the same sample in a study of blood T cells in healthy people across ages. For the second PCR, which ran for about 6 to 11 cycles, a sample-barcoded 5' primer and a J-beta primer mix were used. TCRdb called the 5' RACE reads again in MiXCR, with one record for every CDR3 protein. The data contain about 1,500,000 distinct CDR3 sequences, approximately 30% of them seen just once; the ten biggest clones take up 6.5% to 8.5%. Material: blood. All receptors derive from a woman aged 30 to 39 in good health.

This clonotype was counted a few times. This chain joins TRBV5-1 and TRBJ2-7, with 10 bases identical to TRBD2. CDR1 is SGHRS and CDR2 is YFSETQ in the germline V gene. This CDR3 has 15 residues. Germline trimming cut 4 bases from V and 2 bases from J; bases unmatched to any gene: 6. CDR3 loop: CASSEGLAVTYEQYF. The CDR3 coding sequence is TGCGCCAGCAGCGAAGGACTAGCGGTTACCTACGAGCAGTACTTC.

The rearrangement joins TRBV18 to TRBJ2-5, with 11 bases aligning to TRBD2. The trim removed 2 bases at V and 5 bases at J, leaving 7 bases unmatched. Germline-derived CDR1 and CDR2 are KGHSH and LQKENI. The CDR3 is 16 residues long. This CDR3 is CASSPALAGGYETQYF. The CDR3 DNA sequence: TGTGCCAGCTCACCAGCCCTAGCGGGAGGTTACGAGACCCAGTACTTC.

The chain links TRBV20-1 to TRBJ1-4; D remains ambiguous. Per germline, CDR1 DFQATT and CDR2 SNEGSKA (reference sequence). V was cut by 1 base and J by 7 bases, with 7 bases left in between. This CDR3 spans 12 amino acids. In DNA, the CDR3 is TGCAGTGCTAGAGGACATGTTGAAAAACTGTTTTTT. Translated, it gives CSARGHVEKLFF.

This clonotype was detected many times. This rearrangement joins TRBV14 to TRBJ1-6; the D is unclear. Trimming removed 6 bases at V and 7 bases at J, with 10 bases between. Germline V gene sequence: CDR1 SGHDN, CDR2 FVKESK. This CDR3 contains 13 residues. The DNA of the CDR3 is TGTGCCAGCAGGGGTCAGCAAAATTCACCCCTCCACTTT. It translates to CASRGQQNSPLHF.

This clonotype occurred a few times. The chain uses TRBV10-3 and TRBJ2-1; maybe TRBD2 (5 bases). CDR1 and CDR2 from the germline V gene are ENHRY and SYGVKD. The V end was cut by 2 bases, the J end by 4 bases, with 15 bases between. CDR3 size: 16 residues. The CDR3 DNA reads TGTGCCATCAGTGAGAGAGGAGCGGCGGCGTACAATGAGCAGTTCTTC. Amino acid sequence: CAISERGAAAYNEQFF.

This clonotype came up a few times. The rearrangement uses TRBV6-2 or TRBV6-3 and TRBJ2-3; the D gene is possibly TRBD1 (5 bases). The V gene's germline CDR1 is MNHEY and CDR2 SVGEGT. This CDR3 is built from 18 residues. Trimming took off 5 bases at V and 3 bases at J, with 24 bases between the two ends. CDR3 region: CASSPIRRQGYVTDTQYF. The DNA of the CDR3 is TGTGCCAGCAGTCCTATACGGCGGCAGGGCTATGTGACAGATACGCAGTATTTT.

This clonotype has more than one count but fewer than ten. The chain combines TRBV13 with TRBJ2-3; 9 bases map to TRBD2. Germline trimming cut 5 bases from V and 6 bases from J; bases unmatched to any gene: 12. The CDR3 is made up of 16 amino acids. CDR1 is PRHDT, CDR2 FYEKMQ, per germline (reference sequence). CDR3 residues: CASSRLGAGGGDTQYF. The CDR3 region has the DNA TGTGCCAGCAGCCGGCTCGGAGCGGGGGGCGGTGATACGCAGTATTTT. The full variable domain, rest sourced from reference TRBV13 and TRBJ2-3, is AAGVIQSPRHLIKEKRETATLKCYPIPRHDTVYWYQQGPGQDPQFLISFYEKMQSDKGSIPDRFSAQQFSDYHSELNMSSLELGDSALYFCASSRLGAGGGDTQYFGPGTRLTVL.

V and J are TRBV3-1 and TRBJ2-2; no reliable D call. CDR1 is LGHDT, CDR2 YNNKEL, per germline (reference sequence). The CDR3 runs 14 residues. V was shortened by 4 bases and J by 11 bases, with 17 bases between the two germline ends. In nucleotides, the CDR3 is TGTGCCAGCAGCCTCCTACGCGGAGATTCTGAGCTGTTTTTT. Translated, it gives CASSLLRGDSELFF.

V gene TRBV24-1 combines with J gene TRBJ2-3; 8 bases map to TRBD2. Germline CDR1 KGHDR, CDR2 SFDVKD. The ends lost 3 bases at V and 0 bases at J; junction bases unmatched: 4. The length of the CDR3 is 16 residues. The CDR3 coding sequence is TGTGCCACCAGTGATGCCACGGGGGGGAGCACAGATACGCAGTATTTT. Amino acid sequence: CATSDATGGSTDTQYF.

This sequence joins TRBV7-6 and TRBJ1-2; D is unresolved. CDR3 length equals 16 residues. Per the germline V gene, CDR1 is SGHVS and CDR2 is FNYEAQ. The ends were cut back, 5 bases at V and 1 base at J, with 17 bases in the middle. CDR3 bases: TGTGCCAGCAGCGATCTGGCAGATCCTCATAACTATGGCTACACCTTC. It is translated as CASSDLADPHNYGYTF.

This clonotype was observed a handful of times. The CDR3 coding sequence is TGTGCCAGCAGTCCTATTCTGAGGACACCTCCTGGCTACACCTTC. Translating it yields CASSPILRTPPGYTF. V and J are TRBV6-2 or TRBV6-3 and TRBJ1-2, with D perhaps TRBD1 (5 bases). Germline CDR1 and CDR2: MNHEY and SVGEGT. Trimming took off 5 bases at V and 7 bases at J, with 20 bases between the two ends. The CDR3 is 15 amino acids.

V gene TRBV18 combines with J gene TRBJ1-2; D remains unclear. In germline, CDR1 is KGHSH, CDR2 LQKENI. This CDR3 is built from 16 residues. The V end lost 4 bases, the J end lost 4 bases, and 19 bases lay between the germline ends. The CDR3 DNA follows: TGTGCCAGCTCACGAGATCGGATCTCGGGCGGCTATGGCTACACCTTC. This translates into CASSRDRISGGYGYTF.

This rearrangement joins TRBV20-1 to TRBJ1-2; tentative D call: TRBD1 (5 bases). Germline values: CDR1 DFQATT, CDR2 SNEGSKA (reference sequence). The V end lost 3 bases, the J end lost 4 bases, and 15 bases lay between the germline ends. This CDR3 comprises 14 residues. This CDR3 is CSASGHGGSYGYTF. CDR3 coding DNA: TGCAGTGCTAGTGGCCATGGGGGAAGCTATGGCTACACCTTC.

This chain links TRBV29-1 with TRBJ2-1; no firm D call. With 4 bases removed from V and 7 bases from J, the gap between germline ends came to 8 bases. The CDR3 is made up of 11 amino acids. The germline CDR1 and CDR2 sequences are SQVTM and ANQGSEA. CDR3 nucleotides: TGCAGCGTTGCAGACACAAATGAGCAGTTCTTC. Protein product: CSVADTNEQFF.